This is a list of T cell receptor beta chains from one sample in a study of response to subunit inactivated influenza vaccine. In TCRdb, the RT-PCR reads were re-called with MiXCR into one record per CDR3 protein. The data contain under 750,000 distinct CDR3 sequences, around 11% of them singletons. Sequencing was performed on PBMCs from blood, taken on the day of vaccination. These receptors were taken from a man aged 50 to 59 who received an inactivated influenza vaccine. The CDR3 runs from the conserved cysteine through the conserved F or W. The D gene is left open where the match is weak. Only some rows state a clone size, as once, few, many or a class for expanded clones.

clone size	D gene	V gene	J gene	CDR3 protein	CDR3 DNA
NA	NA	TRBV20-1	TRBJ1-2	CSAGSGVGSYGYTF	TGCAGTGCCGGGTCAGGTGTAGGTAGCTATGGCTACACCTTC
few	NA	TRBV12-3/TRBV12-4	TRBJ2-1	CASSFQAASKEQFF	TGTGCCAGCAGTTTTCAGGCAGCCTCGAAAGAGCAGTTCTTC
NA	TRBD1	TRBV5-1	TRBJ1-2	CASSLGGQGHGYTF	TGCGCCAGCAGCTTGGGGGGACAGGGACATGGCTACACCTTC
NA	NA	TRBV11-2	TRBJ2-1	CASSLVQGLDEQFF	TGTGCCAGCAGCTTAGTTCAGGGACTCGACGAGCAGTTCTTC
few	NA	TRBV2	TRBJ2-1	CASSEALPLLAGNEQFF	TGTGCCAGCAGTGAAGCGCTTCCTCTACTAGCTGGCAATGAGCAGTTCTTC
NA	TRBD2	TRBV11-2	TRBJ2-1	CASSEGVGWGLAGVEQFF	TGTGCCAGCAGCGAAGGAGTGGGCTGGGGACTAGCGGGAGTTGAGCAGTTCTTC
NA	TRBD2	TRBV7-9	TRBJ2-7	CASSPPGLAGVEQYF	TGTGCCAGCAGCCCCCCCGGACTAGCGGGAGTCGAGCAGTACTTC
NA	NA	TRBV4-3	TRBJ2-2	CASSQDPWGGNTGELFF	TGCGCCAGCAGCCAAGACCCGTGGGGAGGGAACACCGGGGAGCTGTTTTTT
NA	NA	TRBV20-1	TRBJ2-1	CSVSMRGDEQFF	TGCAGTGTCAGTATGAGGGGAGATGAGCAGTTCTTC
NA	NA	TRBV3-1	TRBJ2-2	CASSRQEAGELFF	TGTGCCAGCAGCCGACAGGAGGCCGGGGAGCTGTTTTTT
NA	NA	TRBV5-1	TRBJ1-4	CASSIGGADEKLFF	TGCGCCAGCAGCATTGGGGGTGCTGATGAAAAACTGTTTTTT
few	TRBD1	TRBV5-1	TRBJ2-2	CASSLAPAGGQGSTGELFF	TGCGCCAGCAGCTTGGCCCCCGCGGGGGGACAGGGGTCCACCGGGGAGCTGTTTTTT
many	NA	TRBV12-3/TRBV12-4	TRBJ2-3	CASKTGPDTQYF	TGTGCCAGCAAAACAGGGCCAGATACGCAGTATTTT
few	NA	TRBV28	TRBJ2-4	CASTSASTKNIQYF	TGTGCCAGCACCTCGGCCTCTACCAAAAACATTCAGTACTTC
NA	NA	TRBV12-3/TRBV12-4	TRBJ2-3	CASRTNTDTQYF	TGTGCCAGCAGAACTAACACAGATACGCAGTATTTT
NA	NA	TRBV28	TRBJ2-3	CAGGVTGSPDTQYF	TGTGCCGGCGGGGTGACAGGCTCGCCAGATACGCAGTATTTT
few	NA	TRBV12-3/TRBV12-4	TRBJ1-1	CASSLGWGSTEAFF	TGTGCCAGCAGTTTAGGCTGGGGAAGCACTGAAGCTTTCTTT
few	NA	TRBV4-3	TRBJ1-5	CASSQEAGQPQHF	TGCGCCAGCAGCCAAGAAGCTGGTCAGCCCCAGCATTTT
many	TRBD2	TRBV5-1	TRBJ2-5	CASSPGLIKETQYF	TGCGCCAGCAGCCCGGGACTAATCAAAGAGACCCAGTACTTC
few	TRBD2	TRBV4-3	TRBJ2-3	CASSQVSSGGPDTQYF	TGCGCCAGCAGCCAAGTTTCTAGCGGGGGCCCTGATACGCAGTATTTT
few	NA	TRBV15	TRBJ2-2	CATNLRGNTGELFF	TGTGCCACCAATCTCCGGGGGAACACCGGGGAGCTGTTTTTT
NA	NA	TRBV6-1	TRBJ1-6	CASTLEGNSPLHF	TGTGCCAGCACCCTCGAGGGGAATTCACCCCTCCACTTT
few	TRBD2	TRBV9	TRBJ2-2	CASSEGLAKAGELFF	TGTGCCAGCAGCGAGGGACTAGCTAAAGCCGGGGAGCTGTTTTTT
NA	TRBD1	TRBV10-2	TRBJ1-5	CASSEQGGQPQHF	TGCGCCAGCAGTGAGCAGGGGGGTCAGCCCCAGCATTTT
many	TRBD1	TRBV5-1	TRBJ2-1	CASSPARTGNNEQFF	TGCGCCAGCAGCCCTGCGAGGACAGGGAACAATGAGCAGTTCTTC
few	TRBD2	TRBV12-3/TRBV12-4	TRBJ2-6	CASSWGGGSGANVLTF	TGTGCCAGCAGTTGGGGGGGGGGCTCTGGGGCCAACGTCCTGACTTTC